One sample yielded the 32 T cell receptor beta chains listed below, sequenced in a study of molecular identifiers for immune sequencing clone quantification. In TCRdb, the PCR reads were re-called with MiXCR into one record per CDR3 protein. The sample records 250,000 to 400,000 distinct CDR3 sequences, about a fifth being singletons. Sequenced: naive CD8+ T cells from blood, with Jurkat cell RNA spiked in. Subset indicated: FACS-sorted CD8+CD4-CCR7+CD45RA+ naive T cells. All receptors derive from a human donor in good health. Some libraries in this study had Jurkat cell RNA spiked in.

This clonotype has at least ten counts. The genes are TRBV6-5 and TRBJ2-3, with D hard to call. The V end lost 2 bases, the J end lost 4 bases, and 16 bases lay between the germline ends. The CDR3 covers 16 residues. The V gene's germline CDR1 is MNHEY and CDR2 SVGAGI. Here the CDR3 reads CASSYMSPRASDTQYF. CDR3 DNA sequence: TGTGCCAGCAGTTACATGTCCCCTCGTGCTTCAGATACGCAGTATTTT.

To note about this clonotype: This may come from a read error, since a much larger clone is one base off. This chain connects TRBV29-1 to TRBJ1-1; D is uncertain. Germline V gene lookup returns CDR1 SQVTM and CDR2 ANQGSEA. The CDR3 is 12 residues long. The CDR3 sequence: CSVEEQWAEAYF. DNA of the CDR3: TGCAGCGTTGAGGAGCAGTGGGCTGAAGCTTACTTT.

To note about this clonotype: Since a much larger clone is just one base distant, this may be a read error. The V call is TRBV6-1, the J call TRBJ1-1; 7 bases match TRBD1. This CDR3 comprises 18 residues. V gave up 4 bases and J gave up 3 bases; unmatched junction bases: 17. The germline gives CDR1 MNHNS, CDR2 SASEGT. CDR3 region: CASSVRDSVLVGYTEAFF. Written as DNA, the CDR3 is TGTGCCAGCAGTGTAAGGGACAGCGTACTTGTAGGTTACACTGAAGCTTTCTTT.

This clonotype showed up many times. The CDR3 sequence: CASSPPHGDTEAFF. As DNA, the CDR3 is TGTGCCAGCAGCCCTCCCCACGGGGACACTGAAGCTTTCTTT. J is TRBJ1-1 and V is TRBV7-9; unclear D gene. The CDR3 runs to 14 residues. Per germline, CDR1 SEHNR and CDR2 FQNEAQ (reference sequence). Trimming left V 5 bases short and J 3 bases short, with 13 bases between.

In its sample, this clonotype was seen many times. V gene TRBV7-2 combines with J gene TRBJ1-1; TRBD1 is a possible D gene (6 bases). Germline CDR1 reads SGHTA; CDR2 reads FQGNSA. The CDR3 contains 13 residues. The V end lost 5 bases, the J end lost 2 bases, and 9 bases lay between the germline ends. The CDR3: CASSEDRNTEAFF. The CDR3 DNA reads TGTGCCAGCAGCGAGGACAGAAACACTGAAGCTTTCTTT. The entire variable domain, with the rest obtained from reference TRBV7-2 and TRBJ1-1, is as follows: GAGVSQSPSNKVTEKGKDVELRCDPISGHTALYWYRQSLGQGLEFLIYFQGNSAPDKSGLPSDRFSAERTGGSVSTLTIQRTQQEDSAVYLCASSEDRNTEAFFGQGTRLTVV.

This clonotype has more than one count but fewer than ten. This chain connects TRBV4-1 to TRBJ2-5; 8 bases match TRBD2. This CDR3 has 15 residues. Germline V gives CDR1 MGHRA, CDR2 YSYEKL. Losses at the gene ends were 1 base for V and 2 bases for J; bases not matched to a gene: 3. CDR3 residues: CASSQGSSGQETQYF. The CDR3 DNA reads as TGCGCCAGCAGCCAAGGATCTAGCGGGCAAGAGACCCAGTACTTC.

Turning to this clonotype: This may come from a read error, since a much larger clone is one base off. The V call is TRBV12-3 or TRBV12-4, the J call TRBJ1-6; D is possibly TRBD1 (5 bases). V gave up 7 bases and J gave up 7 bases, with 14 bases separating them. The CDR3 is 14 residues long. In DNA form, the CDR3 reads TGTGCCAGCACACCGGGACGGAGGAATTCACCCCTCCACTTT. This codes for CASTPGRRNSPLHF.

CDR3 region: CASSGDRTDTQYF. The CDR3 nucleotides are TGTGCCAGCAGCGGGGACCGCACAGATACGCAGTATTTT. This rearrangement joins TRBV7-7 to TRBJ2-3, with D perhaps matching TRBD1 or TRBD2 (5 bases each). CDR3 length equals 13 residues. CDR1 is SSHAT, CDR2 FNYEAQ, per germline (reference sequence). Deletions cut 5 bases from V and 1 base from J, with 7 bases between.

This clonotype was observed many times. This chain joins TRBV4-3 and TRBJ2-7, with 9 positions matching TRBD1. Germline V gives CDR1 LGHNA, CDR2 YSLEER. This CDR3 has 15 residues. Unmatched junction bases numbered 6, after V lost 4 bases and J lost 2 bases. The CDR3 is CASSPDRGTTYEQYF. CDR3 DNA sequence: TGCGCCAGCAGCCCGGACAGGGGAACGACCTACGAGCAGTACTTC.

Here the CDR3 DNA reads TGTGCCAGCAGCGGGACGGGGCGAGATGATGAAGCTTTCTTT. Translating gives CASSGTGRDDEAFF. The chain recombines TRBV11-2 with TRBJ1-1; possibly TRBD1 for D (5 bases). The germline V gene has CDR1 SGHAT and CDR2 FQNNGV. This CDR3 has 14 residues. The V and J ends lost 5 bases and 7 bases respectively, with 17 bases between them.

This clonotype was seen once. A read error may be the cause here, since a much bigger clone is one base away. This sequence joins TRBV27 and TRBJ2-5; a weak D match, TRBD2 (6 bases). The CDR3 totals 15 residues. V was pared by 5 bases and J by 1 base, with 14 bases between. CDR1 is MNHEY and CDR2 is SMNVEV in the germline V gene (reference sequence). This CDR3 is CASSDGTGGQETQYF. DNA of the CDR3: TGTGCCAGCAGTGATGGGACTGGCGGCCAAGAGACCCAGTACTTC.

The table lists this clonotype with many counts. The V call is TRBV29-1, the J call TRBJ2-2; D unclear. The CDR3 is made up of 11 amino acids. Trimming removed 4 bases at V and 5 bases at J, with 5 bases between. Looked up from germline, CDR1 is SQVTM and CDR2 is ANQGSEA. CDR3 in DNA: TGCAGCGTTGCGAGAACCGGGGAGCTGTTTTTT. Its protein is CSVARTGELFF.

The sample holds many counts of this clonotype. The rearrangement uses TRBV5-4 and TRBJ1-1; D is uncertain. V gave up 5 bases and J gave up 8 bases, with 13 bases separating them. The CDR3 runs to 12 residues. The germline CDR1 and CDR2 sequences are SGHNT and YYREEE (reference sequence). CDR3 sequence: CASSVRPDEAFF. The CDR3 bases are TGTGCCAGCAGTGTTCGTCCGGACGAAGCTTTCTTT.

This clonotype was seen a handful of times. The chain recombines TRBV18 with TRBJ2-3; D might be TRBD2 (5 bases). Germline CDR1 KGHSH, CDR2 LQKENI. This CDR3 spans 16 amino acids. V lost 0 bases and J lost 6, with 16 bases in between. The CDR3 DNA follows: TGTGCCAGCTCACCACCGAGTGCCGGACCGGGGGATACGCAGTATTTT. It translates to CASSPPSAGPGDTQYF. The full variable domain, with the rest looked up from reference TRBV18 and TRBJ2-3, is NAGVMQNPRHLVRRRGQEARLRCSPMKGHSHVYWYRQLPEEGLKFMVYLQKENIIDESGMPKERFSAEFPKEGPSILRIQQVVRGDSAAYFCASSPPSAGPGDTQYFGPGTRLTVL.

This clonotype came up many times. The rearrangement uses TRBV7-2 and TRBJ2-7, with D hard to call. Trimming removed 5 bases from V and 4 bases from J, with 15 bases in between. The CDR3 is 14 residues long. Per the germline V gene, CDR1 is SGHTA and CDR2 is FQGNSA. The CDR3 sequence is CASSPGRMRYEQYF. For the CDR3, the DNA is TGTGCCAGCAGCCCGGGCCGGATGAGGTACGAGCAGTACTTC.

V and J are TRBV5-4 and TRBJ2-7, with D perhaps TRBD2 (7 bases). V was clipped by 2 bases and J by 4 bases, with 22 bases between them. From germline, CDR1 is SGHNT and CDR2 YYREEE (reference sequence). The CDR3 runs to 17 residues. The CDR3 is CASSFWGGAGAKYEQYF. As DNA, the CDR3 is TGTGCCAGCAGCTTTTGGGGGGGTGCAGGGGCGAAGTACGAGCAGTACTTC. Using reference TRBV5-4 and TRBJ2-7 for the parts outside the CDR3, the full variable domain is ETGVTQSPTHLIKTRGQQVTLRCSSQSGHNTVSWYQQALGQGPQFIFQYYREEENGRGNFPPRFSGLQFPNYSSELNVNALELDDSALYLCASSFWGGAGAKYEQYFGPGTRLTVT.

Ten or more counts support this clonotype. The chain joins TRBV4-1 to TRBJ2-7, with D uncertain. From germline, CDR1 is MGHRA and CDR2 YSYEKL. With 2 bases removed from V and 0 bases from J, the gap between germline ends came to 5 bases. CDR3 length: 13 residues. The CDR3 nucleotides are TGCGCCAGCAGCCAATCACCCTCCTACGAGCAGTACTTC. The encoded protein is CASSQSPSYEQYF.

This clonotype came up a few times. This chain uses TRBV27 with TRBJ1-1; perhaps TRBD1 as D (6 bases). The CDR3 extends over 16 amino acids. The V gene's germline CDR1 is MNHEY and CDR2 SMNVEV (reference sequence). The V and J ends lost 5 bases and 3 bases respectively, with 19 bases between them. The CDR3 reads CASSVTGRRRDTEAFF. The CDR3 DNA is TGTGCCAGCAGTGTAACAGGGCGGAGAAGGGACACTGAAGCTTTCTTT.

This clonotype was seen repeatedly, ten times or more. The chain uses TRBV7-9 and TRBJ2-3, with D tentatively TRBD1 or TRBD2 (5 bases each). V shed 7 bases and J shed 2 bases, with 16 bases lying between them. Germline CDR1 SEHNR, CDR2 FQNEAQ (reference sequence). CDR3 length: 15 amino acids. This CDR3 reads CASNPRGELTDTQYF. The CDR3 DNA is TGTGCCAGCAACCCCCGAGGGGAGCTCACAGATACGCAGTATTTT.

This clonotype was picked up many times. The rearrangement uses TRBV29-1 and TRBJ2-1, with D unresolved. The CDR3 spans 12 residues. Germline CDR1 reads SQVTM; CDR2 reads ANQGSEA. Deletions cut 0 bases from V and 7 bases from J, with 7 bases between. CDR3 region: CSVEDGANEQFF. CDR3 sequence (DNA): TGCAGCGTTGAAGACGGAGCAAATGAGCAGTTCTTC.

This clonotype was seen repeatedly, ten times or more. V and J are TRBV4-3 and TRBJ2-4, with D uncertain. Trimming shortened V by 0 bases and J by 8 bases, and 11 bases separated the two germline ends. The CDR3 extends over 14 amino acids. Germline V gene data show CDR1 as LGHNA and CDR2 as YSLEER. DNA for the CDR3: TGCGCCAGCAGCCAAGATCGGCAGATTCACATTCAGTACTTC. Protein: CASSQDRQIHIQYF.

This clonotype was seen many times. V is TRBV9 and J is TRBJ2-7; TRBD2 matches 7 bases. This CDR3 has 14 residues. V dropped 0 bases and J dropped 5; count of bases not matched to a gene: 5. The germline gives CDR1 SGDLS, CDR2 YYNGEE. The CDR3 DNA follows: TGTGCCAGCAGCGTAGGAGGGGAGGGCGACGAGCAGTACTTC. Translated, it gives CASSVGGEGDEQYF.

Many counts were recorded for this clonotype. This sequence joins TRBV2 and TRBJ1-3, with a tentative D call TRBD1 (5 bases). V lost 2 bases and J 4 bases, leaving 9 bases between the germline ends. The CDR3 spans 14 residues. In germline, CDR1 is SNHLY, CDR2 FYNNEI. The DNA for the CDR3 is TGTGCCAGCAGTGAATTGGGGCCGGGAAACACCATATATTTT. Residues: CASSELGPGNTIYF.

Comments on this clonotype: It may be a read error: a sequence one base away is much more abundant. DNA of the CDR3: TGCAGTGCTGGCGGGACAGGGCCCTACGAGCAGTACTTC. Its translation: CSAGGTGPYEQYF. V is TRBV20-1 and J is TRBJ2-7; 9 bases align to TRBD1. V lost 5 bases and J lost 2; bases outside the gene matches: 4. The CDR3 has 13 residues. Germline V gene sequence: CDR1 DFQATT, CDR2 SNEGSKA (reference sequence).

This clonotype occurred many times. CDR3 sequence: CASSHGQSYEQYF. The CDR3 DNA reads TGTGCCAGCAGCCACGGACAGTCCTACGAGCAGTACTTC. The chain joins TRBV5-5 to TRBJ2-7; possible D gene TRBD1, 6 bases. Per the germline V gene, CDR1 is SGHKS and CDR2 is YYEKEE (reference sequence). V was cut by 4 bases and J by 1 base, with 9 bases left in between. This CDR3 is 13 amino acids long.

For this clonotype: A much larger clone lies a single base off, so this may be a read error. Given the absence of the conserved phenylalanine or tryptophan at the CDR3 end, a read error is likely. This chain joins TRBV12-3 or TRBV12-4 and TRBJ2-1, with 9 bases identical to TRBD1. Unmatched junction bases numbered 12, after V lost 2 bases and J lost 7 bases. This CDR3 is built from 17 residues. The CDR3 spells CASSLPPGQGGWNEQFL. The CDR3 coding sequence is TGTGCCAGCAGTTTACCCCCGGGACAGGGTGGGTGGAATGAGCAGTTCCTC.

The sample holds many counts of this clonotype. The chain links TRBV30 to TRBJ2-7; D call uncertain. Germline V gives CDR1 GTSNPN, CDR2 SVGIG (reference sequence). Trimming took off 1 base at V and 0 bases at J, with 4 bases between the two ends. The CDR3 contains 12 residues. CDR3 residues: CAWSDSSYEQYF. The DNA for the CDR3 is TGTGCCTGGAGTGATAGCTCCTACGAGCAGTACTTC.

This clonotype was seen many times. The chain recombines TRBV14 with TRBJ2-3; D call uncertain. The CDR3 sequence is 14 residues long. V gave up 2 bases and J gave up 4 bases, with 10 bases separating them. CDR1 and CDR2 from the germline V gene are SGHDN and FVKESK. The CDR3 sequence: CASSQFGIPDTQYF. The CDR3 DNA reads TGTGCCAGCAGCCAATTCGGTATCCCAGATACGCAGTATTTT.

As regards this clonotype: A much larger clone lies one base from this, so it may be a read error. The chain employs TRBV20-1 and TRBJ1-5; D gene ambiguous. Looked up from germline, CDR1 is DFQATT and CDR2 is SNEGSKA (reference sequence). CDR3 length equals 13 residues. Trimming pared 5 bases from V and 1 base from J, leaving 9 bases between. This CDR3 reads CSAQDGSNQPQHF. CDR3 sequence (DNA): TGCAGTGCTCAGGACGGGAGCAATCAGCCCCAGCATTTT.

This clonotype was detected ten times or more. V usage is TRBV11-2 and J usage is TRBJ1-1, with D unclear. Germline values: CDR1 SGHAT, CDR2 FQNNGV. This CDR3 spans 16 amino acids. Deletions cut 0 bases from V and 6 bases from J, with 17 bases between. CDR3 DNA: TGTGCCAGCAGCTTAGAGTTTGGAGGCGGCCCGTCTGAAGCTTTCTTT. It codes for CASSLEFGGGPSEAFF.

At least ten counts were recorded for this clonotype. This sequence joins TRBV4-1 and TRBJ2-3; unclear D gene. In germline, CDR1 is MGHRA, CDR2 YSYEKL. Between the trimmed V and J ends, which lost 4 bases and 0 bases, there was a span of 14 bases. The CDR3 is 16 amino acids. The DNA for the CDR3 is TGCGCCAGCAGCCCAAGGGCTTCAACCAGCACAGATACGCAGTATTTT. Protein product: CASSPRASTSTDTQYF.

This clonotype was counted ten times or more. The rearrangement links TRBV25-1 to TRBJ2-5; 12 nucleotides agree with TRBD2. CDR3 size: 17 residues. The V gene end was trimmed by 3 bases and the J gene end by 3 bases; junction bases not matched to a gene: 8. Germline V gives CDR1 MGHDK, CDR2 SYGVNS. CDR3 nucleotide sequence: TGTGCCAGCAGTGAGCCTCGGACTAGCGGGGCCGAAGAGACCCAGTACTTC. It encodes CASSEPRTSGAEETQYF.